Ten or more counts support the clone carrying this T cell receptor beta chain. The data were taken from a study of blood T cells in healthy people across ages. Study-level background: Through template switching, about one barcoded beta molecule was captured per two T cells, as measured in model experiments.

Germline V gene lookup returns CDR1 LGHNA and CDR2 YSLEER. The CDR3 is 17 residues long. Trimming shortened V by 0 bases and J by 0 bases, and 12 bases separated the two germline ends. Healthy Caucasian individuals from Russia aged about 6 to 90 were enrolled as donors. With a J-beta primer mix and a sample-barcoded 5' primer, a second PCR ran roughly 6 to 11 cycles. TCRdb called the 5' RACE reads again in MiXCR, with one record for every CDR3 protein. Of hundreds of thousands of distinct CDR3 sequences in the sample, around 32% were seen once. This chain connects TRBV4-3 to TRBJ2-4; possibly TRBD2 for D (5 bases). The sample was blood. The TCR originated in a woman aged 80 or over in good health. The CDR3 spells CASSQDLSRGAKNIQYF. DNA of the CDR3: TGCGCCAGCAGCCAAGATCTAAGTCGGGGAGCCAAAAACATTCAGTACTTC.